These 23 T cell receptor beta chains came from one sample sequenced in a study of T cells after yellow fever vaccination. Each CDR3 protein gets one entry after TCRdb re-called the 5' RACE reads with MiXCR. The sample includes some 300,000 distinct CDR3 sequences, approximately 10% of them seen just once. The sequences come from CD4+ T cells sorted from PBMCs, collected 5 days after the yellow fever booster vaccination. The receptors derive from a man aged 18 to 29 who received the YFV17D yellow fever vaccine.

The CDR3 spells CASSTRASTNEKLFF. CDR3 DNA: TGTGCCAGCTCAACACGGGCCTCAACTAATGAAAAACTGTTTTTT. The chain links TRBV18 to TRBJ1-4; D ambiguous. This CDR3 comprises 15 residues. The V gene's germline CDR1 is KGHSH and CDR2 LQKENI. V dropped 5 bases and J dropped 0 bases, with 10 bases sitting between them.

This clonotype was found a few times. In nucleotides, the CDR3 is TGCGCCAGCAGCTTGAACAACGGTTTGAACACTGAAGCTTTCTTT. Amino acid sequence: CASSLNNGLNTEAFF. The chain uses TRBV5-1 and TRBJ1-1; D is unclear. The CDR3 sequence is 15 residues long. The germline V gene has CDR1 SGHRS and CDR2 YFSETQ. Trimming removed 1 base at V and 0 bases at J, with 10 bases between.

The chain links TRBV3-1 to TRBJ1-2, with D possibly being TRBD1 (6 bases). Germline V gene sequence: CDR1 LGHDT, CDR2 YNNKEL (reference sequence). This CDR3 contains 14 residues. V was trimmed by 1 base and J by 8 bases, leaving 14 bases between them. CDR3 in amino acids: CASSQGGGAGGYTF. For the CDR3, the DNA is TGTGCCAGCAGCCAAGGAGGGGGGGCAGGCGGCTACACCTTC.

The sample holds a few counts of this clonotype. This CDR3 is CASSQASGETQYF. The CDR3 DNA reads as TGTGCCAGCAGCCAAGCATCGGGGGAGACCCAGTACTTC. The chain joins TRBV4-2 to TRBJ2-5; D possibly corresponds to TRBD2 (5 bases). The CDR3 runs 13 residues. Germline-derived CDR1 and CDR2 are LGHNA and YNFKEQ. V dropped 1 base and J dropped 5 bases, with 8 bases sitting between them.

This clonotype was detected a few times. The rearrangement uses TRBV5-1 and TRBJ2-2, with D tentatively TRBD2 (6 bases). Germline V gene lookup returns CDR1 SGHRS and CDR2 YFSETQ. V gave up 6 bases and J gave up 4 bases, with 16 bases separating them. The CDR3 totals 15 residues. Here the CDR3 DNA reads TGCGCCAGCAAGCTTGGGGCTAGCGTCACCGGGGAGCTGTTTTTT. Translating gives CASKLGASVTGELFF. Based on the CDR3 plus reference TRBV5-1 and TRBJ2-2, the full variable domain is KAGVTQTPRYLIKTRGQQVTLSCSPISGHRSVSWYQQTPGQGLQFLFEYFSETQRNKGNFPGRFSGRQFSNSRSEMNVSTLELGDSALYLCASKLGASVTGELFFGEGSRLTVL.

This rearrangement joins TRBV4-2 to TRBJ2-5, with D unresolved. This CDR3 comprises 15 residues. The germline CDR1 and CDR2 sequences are LGHNA and YNFKEQ. V was trimmed by 0 bases and J by 5 bases, leaving 13 bases between them. The CDR3 spells CASSQDYGSAETQYF. The CDR3, as DNA: TGTGCCAGCAGCCAAGATTATGGGTCAGCGGAGACCCAGTACTTC.

This clonotype was observed a handful of times. The chain recombines TRBV3-1 with TRBJ1-1; the D is unclear. CDR3 size: 12 residues. CDR1 and CDR2 from the germline V gene are LGHDT and YNNKEL (reference sequence). V lost 3 bases and J 8 bases, leaving 10 bases between the germline ends. As DNA, the CDR3 is TGTGCCAGCAGCCACTCTAGCAACGAAGCTTTCTTT. Translated, it gives CASSHSSNEAFF.

The rearrangement links TRBV20-1 to TRBJ1-1, with a possible D match to TRBD1 (5 bases). The CDR3 contains 14 residues. In germline, CDR1 is DFQATT, CDR2 SNEGSKA (reference sequence). The V end lost 6 bases, the J end lost 1 base, and 15 bases lay between the germline ends. The chain's CDR3 is CSAPRGVGNTEAFF. The CDR3 region has the DNA TGCAGTGCCCCTAGAGGGGTCGGGAACACTGAAGCTTTCTTT.

This chain uses TRBV25-1 with TRBJ2-2; maybe TRBD2 (5 bases). The CDR3 runs to 14 residues. V dropped 3 bases and J dropped 6 bases, with 11 bases sitting between them. Germline CDR1 MGHDK, CDR2 SYGVNS. CDR3 DNA sequence: TGTGCCAGCAGTGATCCCCGACTACCCGGGGAGCTGTTTTTT. Its protein product is CASSDPRLPGELFF. Looking up the rest from reference TRBV25-1 and TRBJ2-2 gives the full variable domain: EADIYQTPRYLVIGTGKKITLECSQTMGHDKMYWYQQDPGMELHLIHYSYGVNSTEKGDLSSESTVSRIRTEHFPLTLESARPSHTSQYLCASSDPRLPGELFFGEGSRLTVL.

This clonotype came up many times. In nucleotides, the CDR3 is TGTGCCAGCAGTCAGCTAGCGGGGGTCACAGATACGCAGTATTTT. Protein sequence: CASSQLAGVTDTQYF. This chain connects TRBV6-5 to TRBJ2-3, with 10 bases fitting TRBD2. V shed 5 bases and J 2 bases; nucleotides not matched to a gene: 4. The CDR3 is made up of 15 amino acids. CDR1 and CDR2 from the germline V gene are MNHEY and SVGAGI.

There are many counts of this clonotype. This sequence joins TRBV5-1 and TRBJ1-1, with a tentative D call TRBD1 (5 bases). CDR3 length: 15 amino acids. V was clipped by 1 base and J by 4 bases, with 14 bases between them. The V gene's germline CDR1 is SGHRS and CDR2 YFSETQ. In nucleotides, the CDR3 is TGCGCCAGCAGCTTGACCGCAGGGCGAGGCACTGAAGCTTTCTTT. It translates to CASSLTAGRGTEAFF.

The sample holds a few counts of this clonotype. The chain is built from TRBV7-2 and TRBJ2-1; D is undetermined. The V end lost 1 base, the J end lost 8 bases, and 6 bases lay between the germline ends. The CDR3 has 12 amino acids. Looked up from germline, CDR1 is SGHTA and CDR2 is FQGNSA. The CDR3 here is CASSLGPDEQFF. CDR3 nucleotides: TGTGCCAGCAGCTTAGGACCCGATGAGCAGTTCTTC.

V usage is TRBV24-1 and J usage is TRBJ2-2; 7 bases align to TRBD1. CDR1 and CDR2 (germline): KGHDR, SFDVKD. This CDR3 spans 18 amino acids. V gave up 4 bases and J gave up 4 bases; unmatched junction bases: 14. CDR3 in DNA: TGTGCCACCAGTGACGCCATGGGGGCGACAGGGACCACCGGGGAGCTGTTTTTT. Amino acid sequence: CATSDAMGATGTTGELFF.

In its sample, this clonotype was seen a few times. This rearrangement joins TRBV20-1 to TRBJ2-5; D not resolved. The germline V gene has CDR1 DFQATT and CDR2 SNEGSKA (reference sequence). Trimming pared 4 bases from V and 4 bases from J, leaving 16 bases between. CDR3 length: 14 residues. The CDR3 region has the DNA TGCAGTGCTAAAGAGGCCGCAGCAGGAGAGACCCAGTACTTC. Translated, it gives CSAKEAAAGETQYF.

The chain recombines TRBV6-5 with TRBJ1-1; D is undetermined. Between the trimmed V and J ends, which lost 0 bases and 9 bases, there was a span of 11 bases. Looked up from germline, CDR1 is MNHEY and CDR2 is SVGAGI. There are 13 residues in the CDR3. The DNA for the CDR3 is TGTGCCAGCAGTTACTCCGGGCTTATGAAAGCTTTCTTT. Translating gives CASSYSGLMKAFF.

This clonotype occurred many times. This chain joins TRBV21-1 and TRBJ2-7; no DNA check was done on the table's D call, TRBD1. TRBV21-1 has pseudogene status. This CDR3 contains 17 residues. The CDR3 is CASSKVESRDPLYEQYF. CDR3 in DNA: TGTGCCAGCAGCAAAGTTGAGAGCAGGGACCCCCTTTACGAGCAGTACTTC.

This clonotype was counted between two and nine times. The chain joins TRBV4-1 to TRBJ2-3, with 8 bases identical to TRBD2. The V segment lost 4 bases and the J segment 5 bases; nucleotides outside the gene matches: 5. There are 14 residues in the CDR3. Per germline, CDR1 MGHRA and CDR2 YSYEKL. CDR3 coding DNA: TGCGCCAGCAGCCCCAGCGGGGGCGTAGATACGCAGTATTTT. Translation gives CASSPSGGVDTQYF.

This clonotype was counted between two and nine times. The gene calls are TRBV5-6 and TRBJ1-2, with a weak D call TRBD1 (5 bases). Trimming removed 3 bases at V and 8 bases at J, with 14 bases between. Germline V lookup: CDR1 SGHDT, CDR2 YYEEEE. The CDR3 loop spans 13 amino acids. CDR3 protein: CASSWGVVGGYTF. The CDR3 nucleotides read TGTGCCAGCAGCTGGGGGGTGGTAGGCGGCTACACCTTC.

The chain employs TRBV12-3 or TRBV12-4 and TRBJ2-5, with D possibly being TRBD2 (6 bases). The CDR3 has 14 residues. Trimming took 6 bases from V and 5 from J, leaving 16 bases between them. Written as DNA, the CDR3 is TGTGCCAGCAGACCAGGGACTGCTGGGGAGACCCAGTACTTC. It is translated as CASRPGTAGETQYF.

Only a few counts were recorded for this clonotype. The chain employs TRBV7-3 and TRBJ1-2; D not certain. V was clipped by 2 bases and J by 7 bases, with 14 bases between them. CDR1 and CDR2 from the germline V gene are SGHTA and FQGTGA. The CDR3 is 14 residues long. The CDR3 DNA is TGTGCCAGCAGCTTACATTTTGAAGTCTCTGGCTACACCTTC. Its protein product is CASSLHFEVSGYTF.

This clonotype was observed a few times. The chain is built from TRBV12-3 or TRBV12-4 and TRBJ2-7; D uncertain. The ends were cut back, 1 base at V and 5 bases at J, with 9 bases in the middle. The CDR3 consists of 13 residues. DNA for the CDR3: TGTGCCAGCAGTTTAGGCGAGTCCGACGAGCAGTACGTC. This encodes CASSLGESDEQYV.

The rearrangement joins TRBV12-3 or TRBV12-4 to TRBJ1-4; D call uncertain. This CDR3 contains 15 residues. V was trimmed by 3 bases and J by 5 bases, leaving 13 bases between them. The CDR3 sequence: CASSLYQMRNEKLFF. The CDR3 DNA is TGTGCCAGCAGTTTGTACCAAATGAGGAATGAAAAACTGTTTTTT.

This clonotype was found a few times. This sequence joins TRBV5-1 and TRBJ1-2; D gene unclear. The V end was cut by 0 bases, the J end by 8 bases, with 11 bases between. There are 13 residues in the CDR3. The germline gives CDR1 SGHRS, CDR2 YFSETQ. CDR3 residues: CASSLAGDAGYTF. Written as DNA, the CDR3 is TGCGCCAGCAGCTTGGCCGGCGACGCAGGCTACACCTTC.